This T cell receptor (beta chain) was sequenced for a study of cytomegalovirus exposure and HLA in healthy donors. Findings and caveats of the study: Prior analysis indicated that the majority of TCR beta V segments exhibited productivity approximately 87% or approximately 30% of the time.

In its sample, this clone was seen a few times. Antigen specificity is unknown. Researchers ran the PCR with 60 Vbeta and 13 Jbeta primers. Clones were sequenced by immunoSEQ multiplex PCR, and TCRdb holds only the in-frame ones, with some missing. The repertoire has about 130,000 clones, under 10% of them found once; the top ten carry over 6.5%. Material for sequencing was PBMCs. The TCR comes from a woman aged 40 to 55 in good health and CMV-seropositive.

The CDR3, as DNA: TGCGCCAGCAGCATCACAGGGGCGAATGAGCAGTTCTTC. This codes for CASSITGANEQFF. The rearrangement uses TRBV5-1 and TRBJ2-1; TRBD1 matches at 7 bases. This CDR3 is built from 13 residues. Trimming removed 4 bases from V and 7 bases from J; junction bases left unmatched: 5. Germline values: CDR1 SGHRS, CDR2 YFSETQ.